This T cell receptor beta chain came from a study of blood T cell repertoires in COVID-19. For the study at large: Samples of COVID-19 (acute and convalescent) were obtained from the United States, Italy and Spain. PBMCs, B-cell-depleted T cells, or T cells were the source of the cDNA or gDNA that made up the material.

Per germline, CDR1 MDHEN and CDR2 SYDVKM. The CDR3 length is 14 residues. V was cut by 6 bases and J by 8 bases, with 19 bases left in between. Authors' analysis steps: Counts of nucleated cells, estimated from reference gene primer amplification, were obtained. Generated by immunoSEQ multiplex PCR, the TCRdb table keeps only in-frame clones and is missing some. V and J calls plus clone size are reproduced from that table; the DNA served to infer D and trimming. The sample has some 150,000 clones; roughly 81% are singletons. The source material was peripheral blood. The rearrangement links TRBV28 to TRBJ1-2, with D possibly being TRBD1 (6 bases). The source is a human donor with acute or convalescent COVID-19. The donor label of this sample is uncertain. The CDR3 sequence: CASSILGNRDGYTF. CDR3 nucleotide sequence: TGTGCCAGCAGCATTTTAGGAAACAGGGACGGCTACACCTTC.